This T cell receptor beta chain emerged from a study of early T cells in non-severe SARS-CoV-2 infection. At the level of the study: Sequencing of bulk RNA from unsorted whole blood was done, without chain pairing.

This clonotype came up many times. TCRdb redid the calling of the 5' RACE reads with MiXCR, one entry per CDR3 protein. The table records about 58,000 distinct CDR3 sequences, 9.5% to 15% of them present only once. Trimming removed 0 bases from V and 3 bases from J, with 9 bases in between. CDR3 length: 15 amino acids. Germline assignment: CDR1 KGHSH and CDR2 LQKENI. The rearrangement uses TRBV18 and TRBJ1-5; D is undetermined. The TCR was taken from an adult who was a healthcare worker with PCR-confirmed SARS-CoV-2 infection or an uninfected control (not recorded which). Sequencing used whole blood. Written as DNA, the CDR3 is TGTGCCAGCTCACCACCGGACGGCTTCAATCAGCCCCAGCATTTT. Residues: CASSPPDGFNQPQHF.